These 20 T cell receptor beta chains were sequenced from one sample in a study of T cell changes during pregnancy in multiple sclerosis. Profiling relied on immunoSEQ multiplex PCR, and the TCRdb table lists in-frame clones only, not all of them. The sample lists 40,000 or so clones; under 95% were seen once. The sample in question was CD8+ T cells from peripheral blood mononuclear cells, obtained in the third trimester of pregnancy. The source is a female donor with multiple sclerosis, enrolled in a pregnancy study.

This sequence joins TRBV7-3 and TRBJ1-1; 9 nucleotides match TRBD1. The CDR3 loop spans 17 amino acids. Trimming took 1 base from V and 3 from J; bases not matched to a gene: 9. Per germline, CDR1 SGHTA and CDR2 FQGTGA. The CDR3 sequence is CASSLNPTGGADTEAFF. In DNA, the CDR3 is TGTGCCAGCAGCTTAAACCCGACAGGGGGGGCTGACACTGAAGCTTTCTTT.

This chain connects TRBV4-1 to TRBJ2-1; TRBD2 matches at 7 bases. The V and J ends lost 1 base and 2 bases, in that order; junction bases with no gene match: 8. Per germline, CDR1 MGHRA and CDR2 YSYEKL. There are 17 residues in the CDR3. This CDR3 is CASSQVPLAGAYNEQFF. CDR3 DNA sequence: TGCGCCAGCAGCCAAGTACCGCTGGCGGGAGCCTACAATGAGCAGTTCTTC.

This rearrangement joins TRBV28 to TRBJ1-4, with a weak D call TRBD1 (6 bases). V lost 8 bases and J lost 0, with 10 bases in between. The germline V gene has CDR1 MDHEN and CDR2 SYDVKM. The CDR3 loop spans 14 amino acids. The CDR3 loop is CASYGQPTNEKLFF. Written as DNA, the CDR3 is TGTGCCAGCTACGGACAGCCAACTAATGAAAAACTGTTTTTT.

J is TRBJ2-7 and V is TRBV4-1; 9 bases align to TRBD2. Germline V gene lookup returns CDR1 MGHRA and CDR2 YSYEKL. Germline trimming cut 5 bases from V and 7 bases from J; bases unmatched to any gene: 15. The CDR3 has 16 amino acids. The CDR3 nucleotides read TGCGCCAGCAGCTTAAAAGGGGTAGCGGGAGCTGGTGAGCAGTACTTC. Its translation is CASSLKGVAGAGEQYF.

Comments on this clone: This sample also contains other DNA sequences that code for the same CDR3. V usage is TRBV27 and J usage is TRBJ2-2, with D possibly being TRBD1 (6 bases). The germline CDR1 and CDR2 sequences are MNHEY and SMNVEV (reference sequence). Trimming left V 3 bases short and J 2 bases short, with 7 bases between. The CDR3 loop spans 14 amino acids. As DNA, the CDR3 is TGTGCCAGCAGTTTGGGACAAAACACCGGGGAGCTGTTTTTT. Translated, it gives CASSLGQNTGELFF.

The gene calls are TRBV29-1 and TRBJ1-2, with a possible D match to TRBD1 (6 bases). This CDR3 spans 10 amino acids. Germline CDR1 reads SQVTM; CDR2 reads ANQGSEA. The V end lost 0 bases, the J end lost 14 bases, and 10 bases lay between the germline ends. The CDR3 here is CSVEEGGVTF. The CDR3 DNA is TGCAGCGTTGAAGAAGGGGGAGTTACCTTC.

The chain combines TRBV25-1 with TRBJ2-3; tentatively, D is TRBD2 (5 bases). The V end lost 4 bases, the J end lost 6 bases, and 11 bases lay between the germline ends. Germline values: CDR1 MGHDK, CDR2 SYGVNS. The CDR3 spans 13 residues. The CDR3 protein is CASSVIGGDTQYF. The CDR3, as DNA: TGTGCCAGCAGTGTAATAGGCGGGGATACGCAGTATTTT.

This chain connects TRBV5-4 to TRBJ2-7; a weak D match, TRBD1 (6 bases). The V end lost 4 bases, the J end lost 2 bases, and 13 bases lay between the germline ends. This CDR3 region has 14 residues. Germline CDR1 SGHNT, CDR2 YYREEE (reference sequence). As DNA, the CDR3 is TGTGCCAGCAGCGCTACAGGGTTGGCCTACGAGCAGTACTTC. Its translation is CASSATGLAYEQYF.

As regards this clone: The junction differs from germline at one of its ends, possibly a read error. This chain joins TRBV27 and TRBJ2-7, with 7 bases that match TRBD1. The CDR3 runs 16 residues. Germline V gene data show CDR1 as MNHEY and CDR2 as SMNVEV (reference sequence). CDR3 sequence reads: CASSLSRDRGSSEQYF. CDR3 DNA: TGTGCCAGCAGTTTATCCCGGGACAGAGGCTCCTCCGAGCAGTACTTC.

This chain joins TRBV5-1 and TRBJ2-1; 12 nucleotides match TRBD2. The V and J ends lost 7 bases and 5 bases, in that order; junction bases with no gene match: 22. The CDR3 sequence is 20 residues long. Germline CDR1 is SGHRS and CDR2 is YFSETQ. CDR3 sequence (DNA): TGCGCCAGCGGTATCGTCGTTGGGACTAGCGGGCCCCCGGGCGACAATGAGCAGTTCTTC. Protein sequence: CASGIVVGTSGPPGDNEQFF.

Only one count was recorded for this clone. V is TRBV7-2 and J is TRBJ2-7; tentative D call: TRBD1 (6 bases). Germline CDR1 SGHTA, CDR2 FQGNSA. V dropped 2 bases and J dropped 3 bases, with 11 bases sitting between them. The CDR3 totals 14 residues. The chain's CDR3 is CASSLSGADYEQYF. CDR3 in DNA: TGTGCCAGCAGCTTATCAGGGGCCGACTACGAGCAGTACTTC. The full variable domain, in which reference TRBV7-2 and TRBJ2-7 provide the parts outside the CDR3, is GAGVSQSPSNKVTEKGKDVELRCDPISGHTALYWYRQSLGQGLEFLIYFQGNSAPDKSGLPSDRFSAERTGGSVSTLTIQRTQQEDSAVYLCASSLSGADYEQYFGPGTRLTVT.

This clone has a single count. This chain's CDR3 is CASSLDAGQHNEQFF. The CDR3 nucleotides read TGTGCCAGCAGCTTAGATGCGGGACAGCACAATGAGCAGTTCTTC. The rearrangement joins TRBV11-2 to TRBJ2-1; a possible D gene is TRBD1 (7 bases). V lost 0 bases and J 5 bases, leaving 11 bases between the germline ends. CDR1 and CDR2 from the germline V gene are SGHAT and FQNNGV. The CDR3 length is 15 residues.

The CDR3: CASSLDLDITGILAEGYTF. For the CDR3, the DNA is TGTGCCAGCAGCCTCGATCTCGATATCACAGGGATTTTGGCTGAGGGCTACACCTTC. The rearrangement links TRBV5-5 to TRBJ1-2; a possible D gene is TRBD1 (6 bases). This CDR3 is 19 amino acids long. From germline, CDR1 is SGHKS and CDR2 YYEKEE (reference sequence). Deletions cut 4 bases from V and 8 bases from J, with 33 bases between.

This rearrangement joins TRBV4-1 to TRBJ1-5; unclear D gene. In germline, CDR1 is MGHRA, CDR2 YSYEKL. Trimming took 0 bases from V and 6 from J, leaving 12 bases between them. CDR3 length: 15 amino acids. DNA of the CDR3: TGCGCCAGCAGCCAAGAGTATACAGAACTTCAGCCCCAGCATTTT. Amino acid sequence: CASSQEYTELQPQHF.

This clone occurred a few times. This sequence joins TRBV27 and TRBJ2-1; 13 nucleotides agree with TRBD2. Germline V gene lookup returns CDR1 MNHEY and CDR2 SMNVEV (reference sequence). V lost 5 bases to trimming and J lost 7 bases; unmatched junction nucleotides: 5. The CDR3 is 15 residues long. CDR3 region: CASSPGTSGKNEQFF. CDR3 DNA sequence: TGTGCCAGCAGTCCCGGGACTAGCGGGAAAAATGAGCAGTTCTTC.

This clone was seen a single time. This chain connects TRBV29-1 to TRBJ1-2; 9 nucleotides agree with TRBD1. CDR1 SQVTM and CDR2 ANQGSEA come from the germline V gene. V shed 6 bases and J 4 bases; nucleotides not matched to a gene: 6. This CDR3 comprises 13 residues. The CDR3 bases are TGCAGCGTAAGGACAGGGGAATTCTATGGCTACACCTTC. The encoded protein is CSVRTGEFYGYTF.

The V call is TRBV2, the J call TRBJ2-1; TRBD2 matches at 9 bases. J gave up 8 bases and V 4 bases, and 6 bases lay outside the gene matches. The CDR3 is 14 residues long. Germline V gene sequence: CDR1 SNHLY, CDR2 FYNNEI. The chain's CDR3 is CASSVSGRRDEQFF. The DNA of the CDR3 is TGTGCCAGCAGTGTGAGCGGGAGGAGAGATGAGCAGTTCTTC. The whole variable domain, remainder taken from reference TRBV2 and TRBJ2-1, is EPEVTQTPSHQVTQMGQEVILRCVPISNHLYFYWYRQILGQKVEFLVSFYNNEISEKSEIFDDQFSVERPDGSNFTLKIRSTKLEDSAMYFCASSVSGRRDEQFFGPGTRLTVL.

This chain uses TRBV4-1 with TRBJ2-2; a possible D gene is TRBD1 (6 bases). The CDR3 extends over 14 amino acids. Germline loops: CDR1 MGHRA, CDR2 YSYEKL. Trimming left V 4 bases short and J 1 base short, with 7 bases between. The CDR3 region has the DNA TGCGCCAGCAGCCCGGGACAGAACACCGGGGAGCTGTTTTTT. Its translation is CASSPGQNTGELFF.

The chain carries TRBV27 and TRBJ2-7; a possible D gene is TRBD2 (6 bases). Per germline, CDR1 MNHEY and CDR2 SMNVEV (reference sequence). V was cut by 0 bases and J by 9 bases, with 12 bases left in between. The CDR3 totals 13 residues. The CDR3 nucleotides read TGTGCCAGCAGTTTATCGGGGGGACGCCGGCAGTACTTC. It is translated as CASSLSGGRRQYF.

The gene calls are TRBV27 and TRBJ2-5, with D possibly matching TRBD1 (6 bases). Germline V gene data show CDR1 as MNHEY and CDR2 as SMNVEV (reference sequence). The CDR3 runs to 14 residues. V lost 3 bases and J lost 5, with 13 bases in between. The CDR3 region is CASSLSGAGETQYF. CDR3 coding DNA: TGTGCCAGCAGTTTGTCAGGGGCAGGGGAGACCCAGTACTTC.